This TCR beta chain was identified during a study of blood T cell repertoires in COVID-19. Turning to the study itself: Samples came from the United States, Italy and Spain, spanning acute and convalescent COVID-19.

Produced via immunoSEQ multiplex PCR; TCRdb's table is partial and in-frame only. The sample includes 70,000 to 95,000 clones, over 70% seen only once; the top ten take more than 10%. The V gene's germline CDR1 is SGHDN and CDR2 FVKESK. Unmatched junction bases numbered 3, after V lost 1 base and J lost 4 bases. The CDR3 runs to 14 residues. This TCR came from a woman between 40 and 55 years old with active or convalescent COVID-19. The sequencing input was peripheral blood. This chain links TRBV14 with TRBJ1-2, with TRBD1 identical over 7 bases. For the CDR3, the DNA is TGTGCCAGCAGCCAAGGCAGGGGGATCTATGGCTACACCTTC. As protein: CASSQGRGIYGYTF.